Included here is one T cell receptor (beta chain) sequence, with context. What it binds is not known. This CDR3 is also generated by other DNA sequences in the sample. These data originate in a study of shared clonotypes between healthy human individuals. The CDR3 extends over 14 amino acids. Germline V gives CDR1 SGHRS, CDR2 YFSETQ. V was clipped by 0 bases and J by 0 bases, with 6 bases between them. Deep-level running was used for the assay. Sorted-subset replicate PCRs used roughly 210 ng of genomic DNA. This amount corresponded to 30,000 to 35,000 T cell genomes. In the original analysis: Quality scores were absent from the junction-only immunoSEQ sequences, so filtering differed. TCRdb's copy holds only in-frame clones and misses some; the assay was immunoSEQ multiplex PCR. V and J calls and clone size come straight from that table; D and trimming were deduced from the DNA. The repertoire holds some 1,600,000 clones, with under 99% as singletons.

Findings of the study overall: About 5% of naive CD4 clonotypes were shared across a few donors.

Sequenced sample: naive CD4+ T cells sorted from blood. Documented subset: CD45RA+ positively selected. The receptor was isolated from a young man in good health. V usage is TRBV5-1 and J usage is TRBJ1-1, with unresolved D. CDR3 region: CASSLVGMNTEAFF. The DNA for the CDR3 is TGCGCCAGCAGCTTGGTGGGGATGAACACTGAAGCTTTCTTT.